These 10 T cell receptor beta chains share one sample of origin, sequenced in a study of Graves' ophthalmopathy and Graves' hyperthyroidism. Beta-chain TCR CDR3 regions were amplified from RNA transcripts. An initial RT-PCR round employing HTBI primers preceded a second-round multiplex PCR. Each CDR3 protein gets one entry after TCRdb re-called the multiplex PCR reads with MiXCR. The table records a few hundred thousand distinct CDR3 sequences, more than 20% of them present only once. The material sequenced was peripheral blood. These receptors were collected from a woman under 30 with stable Graves' hyperthyroidism.

V gene TRBV6-4 combines with J gene TRBJ1-1; tentatively, D is TRBD1 (5 bases). There are 14 residues in the CDR3. CDR1 is MRHNA and CDR2 is SNTAGT in the germline V gene. V was trimmed by 6 bases and J by 3 bases, leaving 14 bases between them. CDR3 sequence reads: CASSRVRWYTEAFF. In DNA form, the CDR3 reads TGTGCCAGCAGCAGGGTCAGGTGGTACACTGAAGCTTTCTTT.

The J gene is TRBJ2-5, the V gene TRBV28; D gene uncertain. The ends were cut back, 7 bases at V and 5 bases at J, with 11 bases in the middle. CDR3 length equals 12 residues. Germline V gene data show CDR1 as MDHEN and CDR2 as SYDVKM. CDR3 DNA: TGTGCCAGCAATAAGGTGTTGGAGACCCAGTACTTC. It is translated as CASNKVLETQYF.

The chain carries TRBV9 and TRBJ2-2; TRBD1 aligns across 7 bases. V shed 3 bases, J shed 3 bases, and the junction held 14 bases outside the gene matches. The germline CDR1 and CDR2 sequences are SGDLS and YYNGEE. The CDR3 consists of 18 residues. The CDR3 DNA follows: TGTGCCAGCAGCGACAAATCAAAGGGGGCATACTACACCGGGGAGCTGTTTTTT. It encodes CASSDKSKGAYYTGELFF.

In this sample, this clonotype turned up many times. V gene TRBV7-6 combines with J gene TRBJ2-7; a weak D match, TRBD1 (6 bases). With 3 bases removed from V and 0 bases from J, the gap between germline ends came to 9 bases. This CDR3 comprises 14 residues. The V gene's germline CDR1 is SGHVS and CDR2 FNYEAQ. The DNA for the CDR3 is TGTGCCAGCAGCTTCCGACAGGCCTCCTACGAGCAGTACTTC. Protein product: CASSFRQASYEQYF.

This clonotype was counted many times. This sequence joins TRBV27 and TRBJ1-5, with 7 bases that match TRBD1. J gave up 2 bases and V 4 bases, and 5 bases lay outside the gene matches. The germline V gene encodes CDR1 MNHEY and CDR2 SMNVEV (reference sequence). This CDR3 is 15 amino acids long. CDR3 loop: CASSSPGGGNQPQHF. CDR3 DNA sequence: TGTGCCAGCAGTTCTCCAGGGGGAGGCAATCAGCCCCAGCATTTT.

The chain joins TRBV19 to TRBJ1-5; 8 bases agree with TRBD1. V shed 3 bases and J 7 bases; nucleotides not matched to a gene: 11. CDR1 LNHDA and CDR2 SQIVND come from the germline V gene (reference sequence). CDR3 length: 16 residues. The CDR3 coding sequence is TGTGCCAGTAGTATTCCTCGCGACAGGGGAGGGCAGCCCCAGCATTTT. This gives the protein CASSIPRDRGGQPQHF.

V and J are TRBV25-1 and TRBJ2-5; tentative D call: TRBD1 (5 bases). Trimming pared 8 bases from V and 2 bases from J, leaving 15 bases between. The CDR3 totals 14 residues. Germline values: CDR1 MGHDK, CDR2 SYGVNS. CDR3 residues: CASSPGYIQETQYF. The CDR3 region has the DNA TGTGCCAGCTCACCAGGGTACATTCAAGAGACCCAGTACTTC.

CDR3 sequence: CASSYSTGSPGGSYEQYF. Written as DNA, the CDR3 is TGTGCCAGCAGTTACTCCACCGGTTCTCCAGGGGGAAGTTACGAGCAGTACTTC. This chain joins TRBV6-2 or TRBV6-3 and TRBJ2-7, with 7 positions matching TRBD1. V was clipped by 0 bases and J by 4 bases; unmatched bases: 15. The CDR3 spans 18 residues. CDR1 MNHEY and CDR2 SVGEGT come from the germline V gene.

In its sample, this clonotype was seen many times. This chain links TRBV6-5 with TRBJ2-7; the match to TRBD2 covers 9 bases. Trimming took 6 bases from V and 4 from J; bases not matched to a gene: 19. The germline CDR1 and CDR2 sequences are MNHEY and SVGAGI. The CDR3 is 18 residues long. Here the CDR3 reads CASRSGLALAREGYEQYF. The DNA of the CDR3 is TGTGCCAGCAGATCAGGACTAGCGCTCGCCCGGGAGGGATACGAGCAGTACTTC.

The table lists this clonotype with a few counts. The chain recombines TRBV30 with TRBJ2-2; D unresolved. V was shortened by 0 bases and J by 5 bases, with 7 bases between the two germline ends. The CDR3 extends over 13 amino acids. CDR1 is GTSNPN, CDR2 SVGIG, per germline (reference sequence). CDR3 protein: CAWSVFGTGELFF. DNA for the CDR3: TGTGCCTGGAGTGTATTTGGTACCGGGGAGCTGTTTTTT.